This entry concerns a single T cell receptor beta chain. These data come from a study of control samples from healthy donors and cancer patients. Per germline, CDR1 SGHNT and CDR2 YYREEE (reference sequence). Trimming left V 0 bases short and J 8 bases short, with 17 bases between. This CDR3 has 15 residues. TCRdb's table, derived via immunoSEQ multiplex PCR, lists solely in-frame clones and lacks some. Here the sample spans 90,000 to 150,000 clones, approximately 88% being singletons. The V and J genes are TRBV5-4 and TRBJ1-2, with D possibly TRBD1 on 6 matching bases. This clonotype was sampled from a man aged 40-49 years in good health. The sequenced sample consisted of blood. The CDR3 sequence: CASSLVGQTLYGYTF. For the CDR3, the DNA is TGTGCCAGCAGCTTGGTAGGACAGACCCTCTACGGCTACACCTTC. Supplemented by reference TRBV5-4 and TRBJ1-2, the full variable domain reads ETGVTQSPTHLIKTRGQQVTLRCSSQSGHNTVSWYQQALGQGPQFIFQYYREEENGRGNFPPRFSGLQFPNYSSELNVNALELDDSALYLCASSLVGQTLYGYTFGSGTRLTVV.